These T cell receptor beta chains were read from a single sample in a study of cytomegalovirus exposure and HLA in healthy donors. Clones were read by immunoSEQ multiplex PCR, and TCRdb kept only the in-frame ones, dropping some. Of hundreds of thousands of clones in the sample, about 79% were seen once. Source material: PBMCs. The receptors stem from a male donor in good health and CMV-seronegative. Both conserved end residues are part of each CDR3. The D gene is left open where the match is weak. Clone size is stated in some rows and not others, as once, few, many or a class when expanded.

>TRBD1|TRBJ2-7|TRBV7-3|.
CASSLSARGPYEQYF
TGTGCCAGCAGCTTATCCGCCAGGGGGCCCTACGAGCAGTACTTC
>TRBD1|TRBJ2-7|TRBV5-6|.
CASSRPGQGDLGQYF
TGTGCCAGCAGCCGGCCGGGACAGGGGGACCTCGGGCAGTACTTC
>TRBD2|TRBJ2-3|TRBV4-1|.
CASSQEEWGEGSTDTQYF
TGCGCCAGCAGCCAAGAGGAATGGGGGGAGGGTAGCACAGATACGCAGTATTTT
>.|TRBJ1-2|TRBV6-1|.
CASSELRGGKNYGYTF
TGTGCCAGCAGTGAATTACGTGGAGGAAAAAACTATGGCTACACCTTC
>.|TRBJ2-7|TRBV9|.
CASSVSPSANYEQYF
TGTGCCAGCAGCGTAAGCCCCTCCGCGAACTACGAGCAGTACTTC
>.|TRBJ1-4|TRBV19|.
CASSMARGIAPKFF
TGTGCCAGTAGTATGGCCCGGGGTATCGCCCCTAAGTTTTTT
>.|TRBJ1-5|TRBV7-3|.
CASSLAEDQPQHF
TGTGCCAGCAGCTTAGCTGAGGATCAGCCCCAGCATTTT
>.|TRBJ2-6|TRBV27|.
CASSHLQGSGANVLTF
TGTGCCAGCAGTCACTTACAGGGATCTGGGGCCAACGTCCTGACTTTC
>.|TRBJ2-6|TRBV28|.
CASSSKTGANVLTF
TGTGCCAGCAGTTCCAAAACTGGGGCCAACGTCCTGACTTTC
>TRBD2|TRBJ2-3|TRBV5-1|.
CASSPRTSGSPDTQYF
TGCGCCAGCAGTCCCAGGACTAGCGGGAGTCCAGATACGCAGTATTTT
>TRBD2|TRBJ2-3|TRBV7-9|.
CASSSSGRADTQYF
TGTGCCAGCAGCTCAAGCGGGAGGGCAGATACGCAGTATTTT
>.|TRBJ1-5|TRBV28|.
CASTNLGGRGHNQPQHF
TGTGCCAGCACAAACCTGGGGGGGAGGGGCCACAATCAGCCCCAGCATTTT
>.|TRBJ2-3|TRBV28|.
CASSLIARGPDTQYF
TGTGCCAGCAGTTTAATAGCCAGGGGCCCAGATACGCAGTATTTT
>.|TRBJ1-1|TRBV5-1|.
CASSLGGNPGMNTEAFF
TGCGCCAGCAGCTTGGGGGGTAATCCGGGGATGAACACTGAAGCTTTCTTT
>TRBD1|TRBJ1-1|TRBV10-3|.
CAINPGTGNTEAFF
TGTGCCATCAATCCCGGGACAGGGAACACTGAAGCTTTCTTT
>TRBD1|TRBJ2-7|TRBV6-5|.
CATVRDRVTYEQYF
TGTGCCACGGTCCGGGACAGGGTAACCTACGAGCAGTACTTC
>.|TRBJ2-1|TRBV5-6|.
CASSSQGGGRGYNEQFF
TGTGCCAGCAGCTCCCAAGGTGGAGGGAGGGGGTACAATGAGCAGTTCTTC
>.|TRBJ1-2|TRBV7-6|.
CASSLGQSTIYGYTF
TGTGCCAGCAGCTTAGGCCAGAGCACTATCTATGGCTACACCTTC
>TRBD2|TRBJ2-7|TRBV7-9|.
CASSLGGLAGVPYEQYF
TGTGCCAGCAGCTTAGGGGGACTAGCGGGAGTGCCCTACGAGCAGTACTTC
>TRBD1|TRBJ1-1|TRBV2|.
CASSLGQLEAFF
TGTGCCAGCAGTCTGGGACAGCTAGAAGCTTTCTTT
>TRBD1|TRBJ1-5|TRBV4-1|.
CASSQFGTGDQPQHF
TGCGCCAGCAGCCAATTTGGGACAGGGGATCAGCCCCAGCATTTT
>TRBD2|TRBJ2-1|TRBV18|.
CASSPLGGRDDEQFF
TGTGCCAGCTCACCCCTCGGCGGGAGAGACGATGAGCAGTTCTTC
>TRBD1|TRBJ1-5|TRBV28|.
CASTATGELPQHF
TGTGCCAGCACCGCGACAGGGGAATTGCCCCAGCATTTT
>.|TRBJ2-7|TRBV29-1|.
CSVDAGVSYEQYF
TGCAGCGTTGATGCAGGCGTCTCCTACGAGCAGTACTTC
>TRBD1|TRBJ2-7|TRBV30|.
CAWSAGTGAYEQYF
TGTGCCTGGAGTGCCGGGACAGGGGCCTACGAGCAGTACTTC
>TRBD1|TRBJ2-7|TRBV28|.
CASRKMGQGGQYF
TGTGCCAGCAGGAAAATGGGACAGGGTGGGCAGTACTTC
>.|TRBJ2-3|TRBV7-2|once
CASSFVGGSGTDTQYF
TGTGCCAGCAGCTTCGTCGGAGGTTCGGGCACAGATACGCAGTATTTT
>.|TRBJ2-7|TRBV29-1|.
CSVLTGTSYEQYF
TGCAGCGTCCTAACCGGGACATCCTACGAGCAGTACTTC
>TRBD1|TRBJ2-1|TRBV30|.
CAWRTRDRQFF
TGTGCCTGGAGAACCCGGGACAGGCAGTTCTTC
>.|TRBJ2-7|TRBV5-4|.
CASSQEGWAGLDEQYF
TGCGCCAGCAGCCAAGAAGGCTGGGCGGGACTGGACGAGCAGTACTTC
>.|TRBJ2-1|TRBV19|.
CASSMVASSSNEQFF
TGTGCCAGTAGTATGGTGGCTAGTTCCTCCAATGAGCAGTTCTTC
>.|TRBJ1-3|TRBV18|.
CASSPPGQRGNTIYF
TGTGCCAGCTCACCACCGGGGCAGAGAGGAAACACCATATATTTT
>TRBD2|TRBJ2-5|TRBV7-3|.
CASSPGGLAAETQYF
TGTGCCAGCAGCCCGGGAGGACTAGCTGCTGAGACCCAGTACTTC
>.|TRBJ1-3|TRBV7-9|.
CASSSSQKTIYF
TGTGCCAGCAGCTCCAGTCAGAAGACCATATATTTT
>TRBD2|TRBJ2-3|TRBV7-3|.
CASSFPTGGAGIRTDTQYF
TGTGCCAGCAGCTTCCCAACAGGCGGAGCGGGAATACGCACAGATACGCAGTATTTT
>TRBD1|TRBJ2-6|TRBV5-6|few
CASSLGTGFSGANVLTF
TGTGCCAGCAGCTTGGGGACAGGTTTCTCTGGGGCCAACGTCCTGACTTTC
>.|TRBJ2-7|TRBV25-1|.
CASSVLYEQYF
TGTGCCAGCAGCGTACTCTACGAGCAGTACTTC
>TRBD1|TRBJ2-3|TRBV6-5|.
CASSSRQGASTDTQYF
TGTGCCAGCAGTTCCAGACAGGGGGCGAGCACAGATACGCAGTATTTT
>TRBD2|TRBJ2-2|TRBV6-1|.
CASRGLAGVFGELFF
TGTGCCAGCAGGGGACTAGCGGGAGTCTTCGGGGAGCTGTTTTTT
>TRBD2|TRBJ2-2|TRBV5-1|.
CASSFGLASNTGELFF
TGCGCCAGCAGCTTCGGACTAGCGTCGAACACCGGGGAGCTGTTTTTT